The sequence of this T cell receptor beta chain was determined in a study of CD8+ T cells in alopecia areata. The sample holds a few counts of this clone. Its antigen is not identified. Treatment given: oral pan-JAK inhibitor, 5-10 mg twice daily. Both peripheral blood and punch biopsies of lesional scalp skin were obtained from patients who had alopecia areata. Starting from PBMCs, sorting isolated CD4+ and CD8+ T cells. RNA was extracted and reverse transcribed into cDNA as the sequencing template. Measured with immunoSEQ multiplex PCR; TCRdb has only the in-frame clones, and not every one. The sample yields about 300,000 clones, 58% seen once. CDR1 is SQVTM, CDR2 ANQGSEA, per germline. The CDR3 loop spans 17 amino acids. V was pared by 6 bases and J by 0 bases, with 17 bases of the junction left unmatched. General study findings and limits: Sequencing of scalp samples also includes resident alphabeta T cells from normal skin. Relative to normal scalp, lesional scalp, especially alopecia totalis/universalis, showed higher clonality.

The receptor comes from a human donor with alopecia areata. The chain couples TRBV29-1 to TRBJ2-7; TRBD1 matches 7 bases. Sequenced material: CD4+ T cells sorted from blood, taken at week 24, from a patient treated with tofacitinib. The CDR3 nucleotides are TGCAGCGTCGGCCCAAGTAACAGGGGAAGAGCCTCCTACGAGCAGTACTTC. It yields the protein CSVGPSNRGRASYEQYF.